A single sample is the source of the 27 T cell receptor beta chains below, sequenced in a study of PD-L1 blockade in urothelial cancer. Using immunoSEQ multiplex PCR, the repertoire was profiled, and TCRdb retains in-frame clones only, with some absent. The table has about 49,000 clones, roughly 85% seen once; the top ten hold about 8%. Sequencing was performed on PBMCs, taken around atezolizumab (anti-PD-L1) treatment. The receptors were gathered from a man aged 60-69 years with urothelial cancer.

The chain carries TRBV5-1 and TRBJ2-2; 7 bases align to TRBD1. CDR3 size: 15 residues. With 3 bases clipped from V and 1 base from J, the junction kept 3 bases outside the gene matches. The V gene's germline CDR1 is SGHRS and CDR2 YFSETQ. The CDR3 region is CASSSDRENTGELFF. The CDR3, as DNA: TGCGCCAGCAGCTCAGACAGGGAGAACACCGGGGAGCTGTTTTTT.

J is TRBJ2-3 and V is TRBV7-9; 8 bases are a match to TRBD1. CDR1 is SEHNR, CDR2 FQNEAQ, per germline (reference sequence). The CDR3 spans 15 residues. V was pared by 2 bases and J by 0 bases, with 1 base of the junction left unmatched. The CDR3 sequence is CASSLRDRSTDTQYF. CDR3 coding DNA: TGTGCCAGCAGCTTACGGGACAGGAGCACAGATACGCAGTATTTT.

The gene calls are TRBV11-2 and TRBJ1-2; 7 bases map to TRBD1. V was pared by 4 bases and J by 0 bases, with 5 bases of the junction left unmatched. Per germline, CDR1 SGHAT and CDR2 FQNNGV. There are 15 residues in the CDR3. CDR3 coding DNA: TGTGCCAGCAGCTGGAGGGACAGACCTAACTATGGCTACACCTTC. Protein sequence: CASSWRDRPNYGYTF.

This clone was counted a single time. The V call is TRBV19, the J call TRBJ1-2; 12 bases agree with TRBD1. The CDR3 has 18 amino acids. J gave up 4 bases and V 5 bases, and 14 bases lay outside the gene matches. CDR1 LNHDA and CDR2 SQIVND come from the germline V gene (reference sequence). The CDR3 DNA reads TGTGCCAGTAGTCGCTTTGGTGGGACAGGGGGCGATATCTATGGCTACACCTTC. This codes for CASSRFGGTGGDIYGYTF.

The chain uses TRBV28 and TRBJ1-2, with 8 bases matching TRBD1. V lost 7 bases, J lost 4 bases, and 8 bases stayed unmatched. CDR3 length: 14 residues. Germline CDR1 is MDHEN and CDR2 is SYDVKM. CDR3 in amino acids: CASILADRAYGYTF. CDR3 in DNA: TGTGCCAGCATCTTAGCGGACAGGGCCTATGGCTACACCTTC.

The chain is built from TRBV2 and TRBJ1-1, with TRBD1 matching 8 bases. The CDR3 extends over 13 amino acids. Unmatched junction bases numbered 4, after V lost 9 bases and J lost 1 base. Germline CDR1 SNHLY, CDR2 FYNNEI. CDR3 sequence: CARNRGRNTEAFF. The CDR3 bases are TGTGCCAGAAACAGGGGGAGGAACACTGAAGCTTTCTTT.

This clone was observed a single time. The chain joins TRBV7-2 to TRBJ2-3; D gene uncertain. Between the trimmed V and J ends, which lost 1 base and 0 bases, there was a span of 17 bases. CDR1 is SGHTA and CDR2 is FQGNSA in the germline V gene. The length of the CDR3 is 18 residues. The CDR3 nucleotides are TGTGCCAGCAGCTTAGTGGCGGCCGTTGTACCCAGCACAGATACGCAGTATTTT. This translates into CASSLVAAVVPSTDTQYF.

The chain is built from TRBV10-1 and TRBJ1-1, with D perhaps matching TRBD1 (6 bases). This CDR3 has 16 residues. CDR1 and CDR2 from the germline V gene are WNHNN and SYGVQD (reference sequence). Trimming took 2 bases from V and 1 from J, leaving 14 bases between them. The CDR3 region is CASSETNREGNTEAFF. In DNA, the CDR3 is TGCGCCAGCAGTGAGACCAACAGGGAAGGGAACACTGAAGCTTTCTTT.

The gene calls are TRBV7-9 and TRBJ2-5; 9 bases map to TRBD1. The CDR3 totals 14 residues. The V and J ends lost 7 bases and 5 bases, in that order; junction bases with no gene match: 8. Germline V gene lookup returns CDR1 SEHNR and CDR2 FQNEAQ (reference sequence). DNA of the CDR3: TGTGCCAGCAAAAAGGGGACAGGGAGGGAGACCCAGTACTTC. Encoded protein: CASKKGTGRETQYF.

This chain links TRBV4-2 with TRBJ1-5; D gene uncertain. CDR1 is LGHNA and CDR2 is YNFKEQ in the germline V gene. Trimming took off 1 base at V and 1 base at J, with 11 bases between the two ends. CDR3 length: 16 residues. CDR3 loop: CASSQGEVRSNQPQHF. In DNA form, the CDR3 reads TGTGCCAGCAGCCAAGGTGAGGTCAGAAGCAATCAGCCCCAGCATTTT.

The chain carries TRBV28 and TRBJ2-3; 9 bases are a match to TRBD2. V shed 6 bases, J shed 8 bases, and the junction held 15 bases outside the gene matches. Germline-derived CDR1 and CDR2 are MDHEN and SYDVKM. The CDR3 length is 16 residues. The CDR3: CASSLEASGVLATQYF. The CDR3 DNA follows: TGTGCCAGCAGCTTAGAGGCTAGCGGGGTTTTGGCTACGCAGTATTTT.

V gene TRBV5-1 combines with J gene TRBJ2-1; D might be TRBD1 (6 bases). V gave up 4 bases and J gave up 0 bases, with 11 bases separating them. The CDR3 loop spans 15 amino acids. In germline, CDR1 is SGHRS, CDR2 YFSETQ. The CDR3 DNA reads as TGCGCCAGCAGCGAGGACAGCAGCTCCTACAATGAGCAGTTCTTC. It encodes CASSEDSSSYNEQFF.

The V gene is TRBV4-2, the J gene TRBJ2-5; 11 bases match TRBD2. This CDR3 comprises 15 residues. Germline CDR1 is LGHNA and CDR2 is YNFKEQ. V shed 1 base and J 3 bases; nucleotides not matched to a gene: 1. The CDR3 here is CASSQGGLAEETQYF. The CDR3 DNA reads TGTGCCAGCAGCCAAGGGGGACTAGCGGAAGAGACCCAGTACTTC.

The CDR3 bases are TGTGCCACCTCCGAACGGTCGAGGGAAAAACTGTTTTTT. This codes for CATSERSREKLFF. The rearrangement uses TRBV19 and TRBJ1-4; D gene ambiguous. CDR1 LNHDA and CDR2 SQIVND come from the germline V gene (reference sequence). This CDR3 has 13 amino acids. Deletions cut 10 bases from V and 8 bases from J, with 17 bases between.

The chain recombines TRBV5-1 with TRBJ1-1, with D possibly being TRBD1 (5 bases). The germline CDR1 and CDR2 sequences are SGHRS and YFSETQ. The CDR3 spans 14 residues. Trimming stripped 4 bases from V and 2 bases from J, with 12 bases between. The CDR3: CASSLRQSNTEAFF. CDR3 in DNA: TGCGCCAGCAGCCTAAGACAGTCTAACACTGAAGCTTTCTTT.

The chain combines TRBV10-2 with TRBJ1-1; D not certain. Germline V gene sequence: CDR1 WSHSY, CDR2 SAAADI. Trimming pared 3 bases from V and 4 bases from J, leaving 15 bases between. This CDR3 region has 15 residues. CDR3 amino acids: CASSDDPERGTEAFF. The DNA of the CDR3 is TGCGCCAGCAGTGATGATCCGGAGAGAGGCACTGAAGCTTTCTTT.

The chain uses TRBV5-1 and TRBJ1-3, with 8 bases lining up with TRBD1. The CDR3 totals 19 residues. The V segment lost 4 bases and the J segment 1 base; nucleotides outside the gene matches: 16. CDR1 and CDR2 (germline): SGHRS, YFSETQ. The CDR3 bases are TGCGCCAGCAGCGCTCGACAGGGGCAAGGCCCGCTATCTGGAAACACCATATATTTT. This gives the protein CASSARQGQGPLSGNTIYF. The entire variable domain, with the rest obtained from reference TRBV5-1 and TRBJ1-3, is as follows: KAGVTQTPRYLIKTRGQQVTLSCSPISGHRSVSWYQQTPGQGLQFLFEYFSETQRNKGNFPGRFSGRQFSNSRSEMNVSTLELGDSALYLCASSARQGQGPLSGNTIYFGEGSWLTVV.

The rearrangement links TRBV18 to TRBJ2-5, with 9 bases matching TRBD1. From germline, CDR1 is KGHSH and CDR2 LQKENI. V was pared by 0 bases and J by 2 bases, with 4 bases of the junction left unmatched. CDR3 length equals 16 residues. The CDR3 DNA is TGTGCCAGCTCACCACCGGGGACAGGGTGGCAAGAGACCCAGTACTTC. This gives the protein CASSPPGTGWQETQYF.

CDR3 nucleotide sequence: TGTGCCAGTAGTCCCCGGGACACTTACGAGCAGTACTTC. It is translated as CASSPRDTYEQYF. The chain recombines TRBV19 with TRBJ2-7; TRBD1 might be the D (6 bases). Trimming took off 5 bases at V and 4 bases at J, with 12 bases between the two ends. The CDR3 covers 13 residues. Germline loops: CDR1 LNHDA, CDR2 SQIVND (reference sequence).

This chain joins TRBV4-1 and TRBJ2-5; 11 bases line up with TRBD1. The V and J ends lost 4 bases and 0 bases, in that order; junction bases with no gene match: 1. The CDR3 length is 15 residues. Germline loops: CDR1 MGHRA, CDR2 YSYEKL. The CDR3 loop is CASSRGQGDQETQYF. DNA for the CDR3: TGCGCCAGCAGCCGGGGACAGGGGGACCAAGAGACCCAGTACTTC.

V and J are TRBV6-5 and TRBJ2-7; D is possibly TRBD2 (5 bases). Germline V gives CDR1 MNHEY, CDR2 SVGAGI. Trimming took 6 bases from V and 7 from J, leaving 22 bases between them. The CDR3 consists of 15 residues. CDR3 sequence: CASRTTGKHASEQYF. The CDR3 nucleotides read TGTGCCAGCAGGACCACGGGAAAGCACGCGAGTGAGCAGTACTTC.

This chain joins TRBV4-3 and TRBJ1-2; 7 positions match TRBD1. CDR1 and CDR2 from the germline V gene are LGHNA and YSLEER. V trimming: 4 bases; J trimming: 8 bases; junction bases outside the gene matches: 4. This CDR3 spans 12 amino acids. The CDR3 spells CASSRQGEGYTF. The DNA for the CDR3 is TGCGCCAGCAGCCGCCAGGGGGAAGGCTACACCTTC.

This clone was seen once. This chain connects TRBV5-4 to TRBJ2-4, with 8 bases that match TRBD2. Germline V gene data show CDR1 as SGHNT and CDR2 as YYREEE (reference sequence). The CDR3 extends over 16 amino acids. V was clipped by 2 bases and J by 4 bases; unmatched bases: 8. The CDR3, as DNA: TGTGCCAGCAGCTTAGGAGCGGGGGTACGAAAAAACATTCAGTACTTC. Protein: CASSLGAGVRKNIQYF.

The chain uses TRBV18 and TRBJ1-6; 7 bases map to TRBD1. This CDR3 is built from 15 residues. CDR1 and CDR2 from the germline V gene are KGHSH and LQKENI. Trimming at V came to 2 bases and at J to 7 bases, leaving 5 bases not matched to a gene. The CDR3 DNA reads as TGTGCCAGCTCACCATATACAGGGGACAATTCACCCCTCCACTTT. Its translation: CASSPYTGDNSPLHF.

The CDR3: CATSILTGGGPGELFF. As DNA, the CDR3 is TGTGCCACCAGCATACTAACAGGGGGCGGACCCGGGGAGCTGTTTTTT. The rearrangement links TRBV15 to TRBJ2-2; 9 positions match TRBD1. The CDR3 runs 16 residues. Per the germline V gene, CDR1 is LNHNV and CDR2 is YYDKDF (reference sequence). Trimming removed 4 bases from V and 6 bases from J; junction bases left unmatched: 9. Full variable domain (remainder filled in from reference TRBV15 and TRBJ2-2): DAMVIQNPRYQVTQFGKPVTLSCSQTLNHNVMYWYQQKSSQAPKLLFHYYDKDFNNEADTPDNFQSRRPNTSFCFLDIRSPGLGDTAMYLCATSILTGGGPGELFFGEGSRLTVL.

The DNA of the CDR3 is TGCGCCAGCAGCTTGGAACTGGAGGGTTATGGCTACACCTTC. Translation: CASSLELEGYGYTF. The chain couples TRBV5-1 to TRBJ1-2; the D is unclear. Germline assignment: CDR1 SGHRS and CDR2 YFSETQ. V lost 0 bases and J 5 bases, leaving 11 bases between the germline ends. This CDR3 region has 14 residues. Variable domain in full (rest from reference TRBV5-1 and TRBJ1-2): KAGVTQTPRYLIKTRGQQVTLSCSPISGHRSVSWYQQTPGQGLQFLFEYFSETQRNKGNFPGRFSGRQFSNSRSEMNVSTLELGDSALYLCASSLELEGYGYTFGSGTRLTVV.

The V call is TRBV2, the J call TRBJ2-3, with a tentative D call TRBD1 (6 bases). The V end was cut by 5 bases, the J end by 0 bases, with 18 bases between. Germline V gives CDR1 SNHLY, CDR2 FYNNEI. The CDR3 sequence is 17 residues long. CDR3 loop: CASSWYQGTSSTDTQYF. CDR3 coding DNA: TGTGCCAGCAGTTGGTATCAGGGGACCTCTAGCACAGATACGCAGTATTTT.